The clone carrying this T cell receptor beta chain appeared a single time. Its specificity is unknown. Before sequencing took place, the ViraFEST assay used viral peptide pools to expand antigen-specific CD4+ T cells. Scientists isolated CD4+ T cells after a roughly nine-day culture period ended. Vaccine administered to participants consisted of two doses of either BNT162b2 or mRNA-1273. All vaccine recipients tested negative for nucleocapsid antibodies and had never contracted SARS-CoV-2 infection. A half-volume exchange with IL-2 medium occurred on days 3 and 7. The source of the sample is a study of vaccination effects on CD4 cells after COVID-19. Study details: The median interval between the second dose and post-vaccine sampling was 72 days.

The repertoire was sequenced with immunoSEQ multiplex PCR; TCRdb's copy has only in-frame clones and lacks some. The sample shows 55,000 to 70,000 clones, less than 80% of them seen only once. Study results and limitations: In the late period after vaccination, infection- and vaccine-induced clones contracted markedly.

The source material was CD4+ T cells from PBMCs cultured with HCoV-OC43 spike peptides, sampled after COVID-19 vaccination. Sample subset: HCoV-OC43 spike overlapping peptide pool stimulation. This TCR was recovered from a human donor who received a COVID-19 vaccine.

CDR3 sequence: CASSPQGRNNQPQHF. As DNA, the CDR3 is TGTGCCAGCAGTCCCCAGGGGAGAAACAATCAGCCCCAGCATTTT. The gene calls are TRBV28 and TRBJ1-5; a weak D match, TRBD1 (6 bases). Germline CDR1 and CDR2: MDHEN and SYDVKM. This CDR3 contains 15 residues. V lost 5 bases and J 3 bases, leaving 14 bases between the germline ends.